This paragraph reports one TCR beta chain. As yet, its antigen is unknown. The naive CD8 fraction comprised CD45RO-negative cells positively selected for CCR7 and excluded terminally differentiated effector memory CD45RA+ cells. Deletions cut 1 base from V and 7 bases from J, with 11 bases between. The length of the CDR3 is 13 residues. Germline CDR1 is SGHTA and CDR2 is FQGNSA. Methods used by the authors: Without quality scores, immunoSEQ junctional reads could not be filtered like full-length reads. Assay: immunoSEQ multiplex PCR; the TCRdb copy retains only in-frame clones and omits some. V and J calls and clone size are those listed in that table; D and trimming were worked out from the DNA. Of under 850,000 clones in the sample, more than 85% were seen once. These data come from a study of shared clonotypes between healthy human individuals. General study results and limits: Genetic and exposure-history diversity was limited by the small donor number. An anticipated effect of sequencing depth on clonotype sharing among donors was recognized.

Sequenced sample: naive CD8+ T cells sorted from blood. This receptor was identified in a man in his thirties or forties in good health. This chain joins TRBV7-2 and TRBJ2-7, with D possibly called TRBD1 or TRBD2 (5 bases each). CDR3 nucleotide sequence: TGTGCCAGCAGCTTAGTTGGCAGGGAGGAGCAGTACTTC. It codes for CASSLVGREEQYF.